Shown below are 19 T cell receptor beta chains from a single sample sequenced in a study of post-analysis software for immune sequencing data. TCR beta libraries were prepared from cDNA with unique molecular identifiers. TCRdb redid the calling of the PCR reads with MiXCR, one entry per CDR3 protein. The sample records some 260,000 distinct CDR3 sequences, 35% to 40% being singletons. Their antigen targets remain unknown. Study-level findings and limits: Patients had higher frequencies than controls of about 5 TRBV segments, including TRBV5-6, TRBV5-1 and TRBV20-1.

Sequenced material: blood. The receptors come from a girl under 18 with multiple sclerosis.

The CDR3 coding sequence is TGTGCCATCGGGGAGGGATTTGGAGAGCAGTACTTC. It translates to CAIGEGFGEQYF. The chain has TRBV10-3 and TRBJ2-7; 7 positions match TRBD2. J was trimmed by 7 bases and V by 8 bases; bases with no gene match: 8. There are 12 residues in the CDR3. Germline CDR1 is ENHRY and CDR2 is SYGVKD.

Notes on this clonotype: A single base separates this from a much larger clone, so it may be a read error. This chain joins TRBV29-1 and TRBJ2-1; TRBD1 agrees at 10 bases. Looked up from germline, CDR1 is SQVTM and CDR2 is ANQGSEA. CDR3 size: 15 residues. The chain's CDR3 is CSVAPGQGGFGEPFF. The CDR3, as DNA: TGCAGCGTCGCGCCTGGACAGGGGGGCTTCGGTGAGCCGTTCTTC.

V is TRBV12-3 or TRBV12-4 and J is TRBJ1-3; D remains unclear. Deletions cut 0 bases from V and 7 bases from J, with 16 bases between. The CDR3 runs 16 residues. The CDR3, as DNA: TGTGCCAGCAGTTTAGCGCGGATCCCCATCGGGAACACCATATATTTT. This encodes CASSLARIPIGNTIYF.

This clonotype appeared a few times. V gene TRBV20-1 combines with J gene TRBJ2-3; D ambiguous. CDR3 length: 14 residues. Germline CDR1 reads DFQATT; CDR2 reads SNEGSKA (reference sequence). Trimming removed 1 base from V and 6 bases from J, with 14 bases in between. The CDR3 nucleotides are TGCAGTGCTAGAGGTCACGAGTCAACGGATACGCAGTATTTT. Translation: CSARGHESTDTQYF.

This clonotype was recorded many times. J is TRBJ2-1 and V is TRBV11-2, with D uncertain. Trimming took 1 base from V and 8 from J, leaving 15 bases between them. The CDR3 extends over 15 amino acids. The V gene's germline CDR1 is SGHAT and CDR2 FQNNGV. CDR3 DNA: TGTGCCAGCAGCTTAGGGCCCGGAGCGCGATATGAGCAGTTCTTC. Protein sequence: CASSLGPGARYEQFF.

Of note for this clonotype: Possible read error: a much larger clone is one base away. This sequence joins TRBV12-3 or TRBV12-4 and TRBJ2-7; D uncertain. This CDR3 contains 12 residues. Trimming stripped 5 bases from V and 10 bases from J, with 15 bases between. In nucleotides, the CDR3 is TGTGCCAGCAGTCCAGTCCGGCATTCCCAGTACTTC. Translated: CASSPVRHSQYF.

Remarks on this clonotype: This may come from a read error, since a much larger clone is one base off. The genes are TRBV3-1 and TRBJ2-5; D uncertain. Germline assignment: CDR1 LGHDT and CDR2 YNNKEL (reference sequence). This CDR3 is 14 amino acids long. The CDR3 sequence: CASSRSRAAETLYF. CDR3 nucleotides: TGTGCCAGCTCCCGATCCCGGGCTGCAGAGACCCTGTACTTC.

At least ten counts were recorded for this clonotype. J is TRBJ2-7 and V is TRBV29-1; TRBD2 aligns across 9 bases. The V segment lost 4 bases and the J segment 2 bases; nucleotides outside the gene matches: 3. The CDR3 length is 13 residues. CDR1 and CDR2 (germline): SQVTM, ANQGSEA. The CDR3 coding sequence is TGCAGCGTTGTGACTAGCGGAACCTACGAGCAGTACTTC. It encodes CSVVTSGTYEQYF.

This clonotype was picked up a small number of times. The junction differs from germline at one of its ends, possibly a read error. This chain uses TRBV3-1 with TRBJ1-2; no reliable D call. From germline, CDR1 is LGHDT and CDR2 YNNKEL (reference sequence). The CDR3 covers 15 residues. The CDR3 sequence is CASSQETITNYGHTF. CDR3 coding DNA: TGTGCCAGCAGCCAAGAGACCATTACTAACTATGGCCACACCTTC.

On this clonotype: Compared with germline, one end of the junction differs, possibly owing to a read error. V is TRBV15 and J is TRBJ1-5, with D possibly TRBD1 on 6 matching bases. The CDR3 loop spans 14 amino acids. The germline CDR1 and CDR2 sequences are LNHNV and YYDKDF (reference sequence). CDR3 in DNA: TGTGCCGCCAGCAGCAGGGGCGCTAACCAGCCCCAGCATTTT. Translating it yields CAASSRGANQPQHF.

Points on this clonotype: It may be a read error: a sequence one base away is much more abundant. CDR3 amino acids: CASSLGGQGGQPQHF. The CDR3 DNA reads TGTGCCAGCAGCTTAGGGGGACAGGGCGGTCAGCCCCAGCATTTT. This chain links TRBV7-2 with TRBJ1-5; 9 bases fit TRBD1. The germline V gene has CDR1 SGHTA and CDR2 FQGNSA. V shed 1 base, J shed 6 bases, and the junction held 4 bases outside the gene matches. This CDR3 is built from 15 residues.

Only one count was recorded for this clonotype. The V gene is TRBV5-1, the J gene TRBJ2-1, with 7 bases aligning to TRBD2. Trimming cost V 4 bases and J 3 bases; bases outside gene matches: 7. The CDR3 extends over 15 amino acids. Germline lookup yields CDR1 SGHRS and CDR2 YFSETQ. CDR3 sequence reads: CASSRPGGGYNEQFF. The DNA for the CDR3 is TGCGCCAGCAGCCGTCCGGGGGGTGGCTACAATGAGCAGTTCTTC.

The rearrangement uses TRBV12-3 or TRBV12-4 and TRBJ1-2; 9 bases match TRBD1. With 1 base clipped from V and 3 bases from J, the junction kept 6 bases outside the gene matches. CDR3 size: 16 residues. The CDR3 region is CASSLGDRVFDYGYTF. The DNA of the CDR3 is TGTGCCAGCAGTTTAGGGGACAGGGTCTTTGACTATGGCTACACCTTC.

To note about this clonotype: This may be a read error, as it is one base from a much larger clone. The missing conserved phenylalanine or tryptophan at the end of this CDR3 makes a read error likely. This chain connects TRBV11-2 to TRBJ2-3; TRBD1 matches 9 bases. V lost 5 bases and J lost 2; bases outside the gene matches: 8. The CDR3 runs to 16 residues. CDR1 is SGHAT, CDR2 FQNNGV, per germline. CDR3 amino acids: CASSRPGQGATDTQYV. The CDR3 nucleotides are TGTGCCAGCAGCCGGCCGGGACAGGGAGCCACAGATACGCAGTATGTT.

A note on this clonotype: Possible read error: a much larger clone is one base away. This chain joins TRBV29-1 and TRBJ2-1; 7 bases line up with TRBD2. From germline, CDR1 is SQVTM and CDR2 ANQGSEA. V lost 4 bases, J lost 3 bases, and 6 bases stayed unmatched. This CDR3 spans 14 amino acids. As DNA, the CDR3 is TGCAGCGTTGGGTGGGCGGGAGACTACAATGAGCAGTTCTTC. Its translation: CSVGWAGDYNEQFF.

In DNA, the CDR3 is TGTGCCAGCGGCGCAAACATGGTGGGGGAGCAGTACTTC. Its translation is CASGANMVGEQYF. The gene calls are TRBV9 and TRBJ2-7; D unclear. Trimming stripped 7 bases from V and 7 bases from J, with 18 bases between. This CDR3 spans 13 amino acids. Germline lookup yields CDR1 SGDLS and CDR2 YYNGEE.

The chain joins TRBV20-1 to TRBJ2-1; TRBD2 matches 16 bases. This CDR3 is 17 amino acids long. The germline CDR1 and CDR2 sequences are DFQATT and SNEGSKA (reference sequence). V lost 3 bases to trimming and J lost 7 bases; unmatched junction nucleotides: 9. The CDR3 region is CSARGLAGGIVENEQFF. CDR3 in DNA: TGCAGTGCTAGGGGACTAGCGGGGGGGATTGTAGAGAATGAGCAGTTCTTC.

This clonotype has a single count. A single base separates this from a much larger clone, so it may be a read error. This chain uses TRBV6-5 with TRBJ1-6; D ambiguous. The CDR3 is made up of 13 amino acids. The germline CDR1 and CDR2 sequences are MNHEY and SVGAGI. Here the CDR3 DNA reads TGTGCCAGCCTCCGAGGGAGTGATTCACTCCTCCACTTT. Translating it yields CASLRGSDSLLHF.

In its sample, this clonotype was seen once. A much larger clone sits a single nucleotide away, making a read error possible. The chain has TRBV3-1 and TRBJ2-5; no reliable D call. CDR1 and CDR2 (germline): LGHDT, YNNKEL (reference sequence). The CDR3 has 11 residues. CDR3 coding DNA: TGTGCCAGCAGACAACAAGAGGCCCAGTACTTC. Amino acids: CASRQQEAQYF.